This T cell receptor (beta chain) is from a study of blood T cells in healthy people across ages. Study-level points and caveats: More naive CD4+ cells and higher diversity were found in long-lived than in aged donors. Using unsorted PBMCs precluded a conclusive naive versus antigen-experienced comparison.

CDR1 is MGHDK, CDR2 SYGVNS, per germline. This CDR3 spans 16 amino acids. Regarding this clonotype: Its antigen is as yet unknown. At one end, the junction sequence differs from germline, possibly due to a read error.

The donors, all healthy, were Caucasians living in Russia, aged roughly 6 to 100. Each donor supplied approximately 10 milliliters of peripheral blood. PCR was performed a second time for 7 to 11 cycles using a sample-barcoded 5' primer and a J-beta primer mix. From the 5' RACE reads, TCRdb called clonotypes with MiXCR, one entry per CDR3 protein. Of some 1.4 million distinct CDR3 sequences in the sample, roughly 40% were seen once. The chain couples TRBV25-1 to TRBJ2-7; tentative D call: TRBD1 (6 bases). The sequence derives from a woman in her late teens or twenties in good health. The specimen sequenced was blood. The DNA for the CDR3 is TGTGCCAGCAGTGAATCTCCAGGGGAGAGCTCCGACGAGCAGTACTTC. Amino acid sequence: CASSESPGESSDEQYF.